The 26 T cell receptor beta chains below were found in one sample sequenced in a study of T cells after yellow fever vaccination (dated by TCRdb to the late 2010s). Library prep was done by 5' RACE. The sequencing machine was an Illumina HiSeq 2500. Through fastp at Q25 and MiXCR, TCRdb rebuilt clones from the public reads, retaining in-frame beta chains. Duplicate CDR3 protein sequences are folded into a single record with the most common DNA and genes. The sample profile shows around 300,000 distinct CDR3 sequences; under 15% of them were found once. The ten biggest clones cover roughly 0.5% of the sample. The treatment or condition label of this sample denotes: live attenuated yellow fever vaccine strain. Sequences were derived from CD4+ T cells sorted from PBMCs, sampled 45 days after the yellow fever booster vaccination. These receptors all come from a man aged 30 to 39 who received the YFV17D yellow fever vaccine.

The chain combines TRBV10-1 with TRBJ2-7; tentatively, D is TRBD2 (5 bases). Trimming removed 2 bases from V and 4 bases from J, with 12 bases in between. The CDR3 consists of 14 residues. Germline-derived CDR1 and CDR2 are WNHNN and SYGVQD (reference sequence). The CDR3 DNA is TGCGCCAGCAGTGAGGGACTTCCCAGTTACGAGCAGTACTTC. This codes for CASSEGLPSYEQYF.

The chain joins TRBV5-1 to TRBJ2-7; D is perhaps TRBD1 (8 bases). The V gene's germline CDR1 is SGHRS and CDR2 YFSETQ. The V end was cut by 4 bases, the J end by 5 bases, with 16 bases between. There are 14 residues in the CDR3. The CDR3 bases are TGCGCCAGCAGCATCCGACAGGGGAGGGACGAGCAGTACTTC. Its protein is CASSIRQGRDEQYF.

At least ten counts were recorded for this clonotype. The chain combines TRBV7-2 with TRBJ1-5; D not resolved. The CDR3 loop spans 13 amino acids. V lost 5 bases, J lost 2 bases, and 7 bases lay in between. Germline-derived CDR1 and CDR2 are SGHTA and FQGNSA. CDR3: CASSPEGNQPQHF. DNA of the CDR3: TGTGCCAGCAGCCCAGAGGGCAATCAGCCCCAGCATTTT.

The chain employs TRBV5-1 and TRBJ2-7; no firm D call. This CDR3 comprises 14 residues. The V end lost 4 bases, the J end lost 1 base, and 12 bases lay between the germline ends. Germline assignment: CDR1 SGHRS and CDR2 YFSETQ. The chain's CDR3 is CASSRGPASYEQYF. The CDR3 nucleotides read TGCGCCAGCAGCAGAGGACCCGCATCCTACGAGCAGTACTTC.

Only a few counts were recorded for this clonotype. This chain uses TRBV9 with TRBJ2-3, with D unresolved. The germline V and J ends were trimmed by 0 bases and 0 bases, with 5 bases remaining between them. The germline V gene has CDR1 SGDLS and CDR2 YYNGEE. CDR3 size: 14 residues. CDR3 sequence: CASSVGSSTDTQYF. Here the CDR3 DNA reads TGTGCCAGCAGCGTAGGTTCTAGCACAGATACGCAGTATTTT.

This clonotype has just a few counts. V is TRBV20-1 and J is TRBJ2-1; D is possibly TRBD2 (6 bases). This CDR3 has 14 residues. In germline, CDR1 is DFQATT, CDR2 SNEGSKA (reference sequence). V was shortened by 3 bases and J by 6 bases, with 15 bases between the two germline ends. The CDR3 coding sequence is TGCAGTGCTAGGTTCGGGAGCCATGGCAATGAGCAGTTCTTC. Encoded protein: CSARFGSHGNEQFF.

The chain combines TRBV5-1 with TRBJ2-7, with D perhaps given as TRBD1 or TRBD2 (5 bases each). Germline loops: CDR1 SGHRS, CDR2 YFSETQ. V dropped 4 bases and J dropped 3 bases, with 26 bases sitting between them. The CDR3 is 18 amino acids. CDR3 sequence reads: CASSPLGAASKARYEQYF. CDR3 nucleotides: TGCGCCAGCAGCCCCCTTGGGGCGGCTAGCAAGGCCCGCTACGAGCAGTACTTC.

V and J are TRBV12-3 or TRBV12-4 and TRBJ2-2; TRBD1 or TRBD2 may be the D gene (6 bases each). Trimming removed 11 bases from V and 6 bases from J, with 25 bases in between. CDR3 length: 16 amino acids. CDR3 amino acids: CAGGNKQGTPAGELFF. The DNA for the CDR3 is TGTGCCGGGGGGAATAAACAGGGTACGCCCGCCGGGGAGCTGTTTTTT.

Ten or more counts support this clonotype. This rearrangement joins TRBV10-3 to TRBJ2-2; perhaps TRBD1 as D (6 bases). The CDR3 consists of 15 residues. Germline loops: CDR1 ENHRY, CDR2 SYGVKD. V was clipped by 4 bases and J by 4 bases, with 13 bases between them. CDR3 in amino acids: CAISGDSDSTGELFF. CDR3 nucleotide sequence: TGTGCCATCAGTGGTGACTCGGACAGCACCGGGGAGCTGTTTTTT.

This chain joins TRBV7-2 and TRBJ1-5, with D uncertain. Trimming stripped 0 bases from V and 4 bases from J, with 4 bases between. The V gene's germline CDR1 is SGHTA and CDR2 FQGNSA. The CDR3 spans 13 residues. The chain's CDR3 is CASSLAWNQPQHF. Written as DNA, the CDR3 is TGTGCCAGCAGCTTAGCTTGGAATCAGCCCCAGCATTTT.

The chain is built from TRBV10-3 and TRBJ2-2; D is undetermined. Germline CDR1 is ENHRY and CDR2 is SYGVKD. The CDR3 is made up of 11 amino acids. V was cut by 6 bases and J by 3 bases, with 2 bases left in between. The CDR3 sequence is CAISYTGELFF. DNA for the CDR3: TGTGCCATCAGCTACACCGGGGAGCTGTTTTTT.

This clonotype was detected only once. The V and J genes are TRBV7-2 and TRBJ2-2; D may correspond to TRBD1 or TRBD2 (5 bases each). Germline CDR1 and CDR2: SGHTA and FQGNSA. The length of the CDR3 is 16 residues. The V end lost 1 base, the J end lost 1 base, and 10 bases lay between the germline ends. DNA for the CDR3: TGTGCCAGCAGCTTAGGAGGGACCAAGAACACCGGGGAGCTGTTTTTT. It is translated as CASSLGGTKNTGELFF. Combining the CDR3 with reference TRBV7-2 and TRBJ2-2 gives the whole variable domain GAGVSQSPSNKVTEKGKDVELRCDPISGHTALYWYRQSLGQGLEFLIYFQGNSAPDKSGLPSDRFSAERTGGSVSTLTIQRTQQEDSAVYLCASSLGGTKNTGELFFGEGSRLTVL.

The CDR3 spells CSARAQGQETQYF. The CDR3 coding sequence is TGCAGTGCTAGAGCCCAGGGACAAGAGACCCAGTACTTC. V gene TRBV20-1 combines with J gene TRBJ2-5; weak D call: TRBD1 (5 bases). V was cut by 1 base and J by 2 bases, with 8 bases left in between. Germline V gives CDR1 DFQATT, CDR2 SNEGSKA (reference sequence). The CDR3 has 13 residues.

This clonotype was counted between two and nine times. The chain is built from TRBV5-1 and TRBJ1-5, with no clear D. This CDR3 has 13 amino acids. Per germline, CDR1 SGHRS and CDR2 YFSETQ. V was pared by 4 bases and J by 8 bases, with 13 bases between. CDR3 bases: TGCGCCAGCAGCAGGTGGCCCGGGGAGCCCCAGCATTTT. It yields the protein CASSRWPGEPQHF. The full variable domain, in which reference TRBV5-1 and TRBJ1-5 provide the parts outside the CDR3, is KAGVTQTPRYLIKTRGQQVTLSCSPISGHRSVSWYQQTPGQGLQFLFEYFSETQRNKGNFPGRFSGRQFSNSRSEMNVSTLELGDSALYLCASSRWPGEPQHFGDGTRLSIL.

This clonotype has just a few counts. The V gene is TRBV15, the J gene TRBJ2-7; 8 positions agree with TRBD2. This CDR3 is built from 15 residues. Trimming cost V 3 bases and J 4 bases; bases outside gene matches: 8. Germline CDR1 is LNHNV and CDR2 is YYDKDF (reference sequence). CDR3 bases: TGTGCCACCAGCAGGGGACTAGGGTCGGGATACGAGCAGTACTTC. It is translated as CATSRGLGSGYEQYF.

The chain recombines TRBV3-1 with TRBJ2-7, with D possibly being TRBD2 (6 bases). The germline V gene has CDR1 LGHDT and CDR2 YNNKEL (reference sequence). The germline V and J ends were trimmed by 1 base and 6 bases, with 13 bases remaining between them. This CDR3 has 14 amino acids. The chain's CDR3 is CASSQVPGVSEQYF. The CDR3 coding sequence is TGTGCCAGCAGCCAAGTGCCGGGAGTCTCCGAGCAGTACTTC.

This clonotype came up a few times. J is TRBJ1-1 and V is TRBV20-1; tentatively, D is TRBD1 (5 bases). The CDR3 spans 14 residues. Per the germline V gene, CDR1 is DFQATT and CDR2 is SNEGSKA (reference sequence). This CDR3 is CRAREGLGDTEAFF. The CDR3 DNA sequence: TGCAGGGCAAGGGAGGGACTCGGGGACACTGAAGCTTTCTTT.

The genes are TRBV20-1 and TRBJ2-1; no firm D call. Germline lookup yields CDR1 DFQATT and CDR2 SNEGSKA (reference sequence). This CDR3 comprises 12 residues. CDR3 in DNA: TGCAGCGCCACCACTGGGTGGAATGAGCAGTTCTTC. Protein sequence: CSATTGWNEQFF.

This clonotype has just a few counts. The genes are TRBV3-1 and TRBJ2-1; no firm D call. Deletions cut 1 base from V and 1 base from J, with 8 bases between. Germline assignment: CDR1 LGHDT and CDR2 YNNKEL (reference sequence). CDR3 length: 15 amino acids. In DNA, the CDR3 is TGTGCCAGCAGCCAAGTTGGATTATCCTACAATGAGCAGTTCTTC. This codes for CASSQVGLSYNEQFF.

Concerning this clonotype itself: It may be a read error: a sequence one base away is much more abundant. The chain is built from TRBV20-1 and TRBJ2-1; 11 nucleotides match TRBD1. The CDR3 length is 15 residues. Germline CDR1 reads DFQATT; CDR2 reads SNEGSKA (reference sequence). In DNA form, the CDR3 reads TGCAGTGCGCAAGATCCGGGACAGGGGGGCAATGAGCAGTTATTC. Amino acid sequence: CSAQDPGQGGNEQLF.

This clonotype was seen at least ten times. J is TRBJ2-5 and V is TRBV10-3, with unresolved D. The ends were cut back, 3 bases at V and 3 bases at J, with 8 bases in the middle. Germline V gene data show CDR1 as ENHRY and CDR2 as SYGVKD. The CDR3 is made up of 13 amino acids. CDR3 region: CAISEGLKETQYF. Here the CDR3 DNA reads TGTGCCATCAGTGAAGGTCTAAAAGAGACCCAGTACTTC.

This clonotype occurred many times. The chain links TRBV18 to TRBJ2-3, with 8 bases matching TRBD2. The germline gives CDR1 KGHSH, CDR2 LQKENI. V shed 8 bases, J shed 0 bases, and the junction held 7 bases outside the gene matches. The CDR3 covers 15 residues. The CDR3 DNA sequence: TGTGCCAGCAGCCCAAGCGGGGGAAGCACAGATACGCAGTATTTT. Translation gives CASSPSGGSTDTQYF.

This clonotype was seen ten or more times. The J gene is TRBJ1-5, the V gene TRBV20-1; no reliable D call. This CDR3 comprises 14 residues. Deletions cut 6 bases from V and 0 bases from J, with 12 bases between. The germline V gene has CDR1 DFQATT and CDR2 SNEGSKA (reference sequence). The CDR3 region is CSAGGQHSNQPQHF. CDR3 DNA sequence: TGCAGTGCCGGAGGGCAGCATAGCAATCAGCCCCAGCATTTT.

The chain recombines TRBV11-1 with TRBJ2-2; 10 nucleotides align to TRBD2. CDR1 is SGHAT and CDR2 is FQDESV in the germline V gene (reference sequence). The CDR3 is made up of 18 amino acids. V lost 7 bases, J lost 0 bases, and 11 bases stayed unmatched. CDR3 DNA sequence: TGTGCCAGCAACCGACCTAGCGGGAGAGCCGCGAACACCGGGGAGCTGTTTTTT. Its translation: CASNRPSGRAANTGELFF.

The chain recombines TRBV7-2 with TRBJ2-1; TRBD2 matches 7 bases. Germline V gene lookup returns CDR1 SGHTA and CDR2 FQGNSA. V lost 1 base, J lost 7 bases, and 10 bases stayed unmatched. The CDR3 runs 16 residues. The CDR3 DNA reads TGTGCCAGCAGCTTAGGGGGGGGAGGGCCTTGGAATGAGCAGTTCTTC. It is translated as CASSLGGGGPWNEQFF.

J is TRBJ2-5 and V is TRBV4-2, with D possibly being TRBD1 or TRBD2 (5 bases each). Germline V gene sequence: CDR1 LGHNA, CDR2 YNFKEQ. The CDR3 is 12 residues long. Trimming removed 0 bases at V and 10 bases at J, with 9 bases between. The CDR3 region has the DNA TGTGCCAGCAGCCAAGATGGGGGTGACCAGTACTTC. This codes for CASSQDGGDQYF.